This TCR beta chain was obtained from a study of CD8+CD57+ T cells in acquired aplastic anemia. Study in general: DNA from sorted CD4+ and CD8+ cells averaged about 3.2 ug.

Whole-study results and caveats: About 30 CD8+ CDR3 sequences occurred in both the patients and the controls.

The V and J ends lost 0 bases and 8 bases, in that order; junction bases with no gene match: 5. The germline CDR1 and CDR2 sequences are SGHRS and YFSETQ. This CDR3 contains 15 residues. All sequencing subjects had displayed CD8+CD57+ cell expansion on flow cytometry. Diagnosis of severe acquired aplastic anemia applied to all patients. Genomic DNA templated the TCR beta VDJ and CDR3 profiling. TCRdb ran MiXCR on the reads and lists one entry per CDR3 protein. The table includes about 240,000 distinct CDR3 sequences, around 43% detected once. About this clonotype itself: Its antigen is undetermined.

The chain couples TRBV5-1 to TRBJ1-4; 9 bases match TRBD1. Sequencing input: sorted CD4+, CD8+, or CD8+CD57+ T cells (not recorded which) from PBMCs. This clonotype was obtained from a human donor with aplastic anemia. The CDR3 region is CASSLGGQGLEKLFF. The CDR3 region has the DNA TGCGCCAGCAGCTTGGGGGGACAGGGTCTCGAAAAACTGTTTTTT.